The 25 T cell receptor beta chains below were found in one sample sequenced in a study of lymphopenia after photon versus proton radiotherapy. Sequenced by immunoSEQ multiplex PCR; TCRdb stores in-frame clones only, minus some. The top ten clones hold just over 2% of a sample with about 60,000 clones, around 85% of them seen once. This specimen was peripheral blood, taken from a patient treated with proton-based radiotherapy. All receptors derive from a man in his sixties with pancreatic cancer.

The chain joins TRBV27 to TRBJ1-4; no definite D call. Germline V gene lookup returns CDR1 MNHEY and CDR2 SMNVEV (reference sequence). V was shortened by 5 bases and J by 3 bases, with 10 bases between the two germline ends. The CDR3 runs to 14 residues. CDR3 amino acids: CASSTWGSNEKLFF. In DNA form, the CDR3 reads TGTGCCAGCAGTACTTGGGGATCTAATGAAAAACTGTTTTTT.

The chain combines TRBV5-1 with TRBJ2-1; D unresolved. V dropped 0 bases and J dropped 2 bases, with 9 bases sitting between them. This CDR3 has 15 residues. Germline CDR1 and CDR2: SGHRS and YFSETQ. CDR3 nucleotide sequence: TGCGCCAGCAGCTTGGAAGGCGGAACCTACAATGAGCAGTTCTTC. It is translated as CASSLEGGTYNEQFF. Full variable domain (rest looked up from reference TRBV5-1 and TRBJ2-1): KAGVTQTPRYLIKTRGQQVTLSCSPISGHRSVSWYQQTPGQGLQFLFEYFSETQRNKGNFPGRFSGRQFSNSRSEMNVSTLELGDSALYLCASSLEGGTYNEQFFGPGTRLTVL.

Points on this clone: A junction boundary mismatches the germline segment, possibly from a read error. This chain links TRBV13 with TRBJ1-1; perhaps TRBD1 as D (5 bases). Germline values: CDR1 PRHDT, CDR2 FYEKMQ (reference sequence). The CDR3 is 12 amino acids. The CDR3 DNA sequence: TGTGCCAGCAGCCAAGCCCGGGGGAACCTAAAATTT. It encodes CASSQARGNLKF.

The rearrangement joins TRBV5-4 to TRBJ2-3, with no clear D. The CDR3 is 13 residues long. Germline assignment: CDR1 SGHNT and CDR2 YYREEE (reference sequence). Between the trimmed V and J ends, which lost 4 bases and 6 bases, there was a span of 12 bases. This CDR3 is CASSTVATDTQYF. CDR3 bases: TGTGCCAGCAGCACCGTTGCCACGGATACGCAGTATTTT.

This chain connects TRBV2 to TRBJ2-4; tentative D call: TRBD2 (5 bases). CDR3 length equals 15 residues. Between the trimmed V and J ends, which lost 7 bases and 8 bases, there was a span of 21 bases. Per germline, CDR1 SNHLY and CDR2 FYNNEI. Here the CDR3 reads CASIRGSRDEDIQYF. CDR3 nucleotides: TGTGCCAGCATAAGAGGCTCCCGGGATGAGGACATTCAGTACTTC.

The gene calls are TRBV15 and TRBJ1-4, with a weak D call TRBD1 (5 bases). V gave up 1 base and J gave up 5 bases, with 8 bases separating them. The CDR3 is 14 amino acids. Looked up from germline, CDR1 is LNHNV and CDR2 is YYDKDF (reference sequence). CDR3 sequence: CATSRGQGNEKLFF. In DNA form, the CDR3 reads TGTGCCACCAGCAGAGGGCAGGGCAATGAAAAACTGTTTTTT.

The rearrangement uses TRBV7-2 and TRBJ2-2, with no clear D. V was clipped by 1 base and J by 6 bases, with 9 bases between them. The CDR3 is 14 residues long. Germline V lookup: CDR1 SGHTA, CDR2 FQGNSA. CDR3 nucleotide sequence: TGTGCCAGCAGCTTAGGGTCGCATGCCGGGGAGCTGTTTTTT. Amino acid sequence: CASSLGSHAGELFF.

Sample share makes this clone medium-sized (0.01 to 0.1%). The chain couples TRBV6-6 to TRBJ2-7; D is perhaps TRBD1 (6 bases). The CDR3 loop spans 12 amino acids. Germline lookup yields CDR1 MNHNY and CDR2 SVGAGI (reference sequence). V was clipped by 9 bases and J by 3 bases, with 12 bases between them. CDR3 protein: CASTGTDYEQYF. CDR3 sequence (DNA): TGTGCCAGTACAGGGACGGACTACGAGCAGTACTTC.

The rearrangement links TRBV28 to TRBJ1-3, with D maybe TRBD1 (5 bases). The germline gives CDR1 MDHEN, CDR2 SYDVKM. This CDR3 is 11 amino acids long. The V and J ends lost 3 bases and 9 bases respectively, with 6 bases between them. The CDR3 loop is CASSFGGTIYF. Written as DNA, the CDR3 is TGTGCCAGCAGTTTCGGGGGCACCATATATTTT.

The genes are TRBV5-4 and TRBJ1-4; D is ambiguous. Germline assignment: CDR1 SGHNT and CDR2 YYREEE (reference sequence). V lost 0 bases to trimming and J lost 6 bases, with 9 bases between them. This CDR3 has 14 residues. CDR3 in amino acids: CASSLGGSDEKLFF. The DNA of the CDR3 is TGTGCCAGCAGCTTGGGGGGTTCCGATGAAAAACTGTTTTTT.

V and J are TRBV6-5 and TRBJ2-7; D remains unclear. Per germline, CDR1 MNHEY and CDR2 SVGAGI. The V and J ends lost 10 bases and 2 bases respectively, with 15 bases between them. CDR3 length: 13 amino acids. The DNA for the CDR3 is TGTGCCACCCACACCGGGTTACCCTACGAGCAGTACTTC. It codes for CATHTGLPYEQYF.

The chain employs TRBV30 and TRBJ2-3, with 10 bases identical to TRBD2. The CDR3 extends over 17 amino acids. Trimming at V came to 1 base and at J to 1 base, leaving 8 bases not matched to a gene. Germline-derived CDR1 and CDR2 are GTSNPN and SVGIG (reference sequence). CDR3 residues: CAWSEGPGTSGTDTQYF. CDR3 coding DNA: TGTGCCTGGAGTGAGGGCCCTGGGACTAGCGGCACAGATACGCAGTATTTT.

The CDR3: CASRRTTPNTGELFF. For the CDR3, the DNA is TGTGCCAGCAGAAGGACTACCCCGAACACCGGGGAGCTGTTTTTT. This sequence joins TRBV25-1 and TRBJ2-2; D is possibly TRBD2 (6 bases). The germline V gene encodes CDR1 MGHDK and CDR2 SYGVNS. This CDR3 contains 15 residues. V shed 6 bases and J shed 0 bases, with 11 bases lying between them. The whole variable domain, remainder taken from reference TRBV25-1 and TRBJ2-2, is EADIYQTPRYLVIGTGKKITLECSQTMGHDKMYWYQQDPGMELHLIHYSYGVNSTEKGDLSSESTVSRIRTEHFPLTLESARPSHTSQYLCASRRTTPNTGELFFGEGSRLTVL.

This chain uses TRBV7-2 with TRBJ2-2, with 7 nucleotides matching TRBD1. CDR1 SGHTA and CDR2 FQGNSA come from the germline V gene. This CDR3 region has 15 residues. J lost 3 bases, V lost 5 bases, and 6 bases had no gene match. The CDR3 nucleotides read TGTGCCAGCAGCCCCGACAGGGTCTACACCGGGGAGCTGTTTTTT. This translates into CASSPDRVYTGELFF.

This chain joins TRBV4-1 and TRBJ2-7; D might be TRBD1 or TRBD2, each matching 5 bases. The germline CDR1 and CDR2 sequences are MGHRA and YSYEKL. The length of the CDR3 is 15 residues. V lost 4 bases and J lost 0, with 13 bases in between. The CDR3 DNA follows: TGCGCCAGCAGCCCAAATGAGGGGTTCTCCTACGAGCAGTACTTC. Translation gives CASSPNEGFSYEQYF.

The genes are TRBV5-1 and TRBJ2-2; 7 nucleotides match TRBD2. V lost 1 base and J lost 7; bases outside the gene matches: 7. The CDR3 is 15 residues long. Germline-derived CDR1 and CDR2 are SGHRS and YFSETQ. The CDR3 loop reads CASSLTAGANGELFF. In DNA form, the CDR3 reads TGCGCCAGCAGCTTGACCGCGGGAGCGAACGGGGAGCTGTTTTTT.

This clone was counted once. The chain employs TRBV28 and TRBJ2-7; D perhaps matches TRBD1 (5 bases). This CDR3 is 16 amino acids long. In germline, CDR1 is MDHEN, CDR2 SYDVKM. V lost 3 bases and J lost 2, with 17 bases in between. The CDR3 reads CASSFSMRQLTYEQYF. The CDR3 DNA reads TGTGCCAGCAGTTTCTCAATGAGACAGTTAACCTACGAGCAGTACTTC.

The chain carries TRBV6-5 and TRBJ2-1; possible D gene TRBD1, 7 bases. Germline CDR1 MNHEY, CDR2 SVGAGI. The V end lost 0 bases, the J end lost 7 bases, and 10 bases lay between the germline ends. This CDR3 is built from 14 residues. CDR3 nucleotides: TGTGCCAGCAGTTACTCCAGGGGGACTAATGAGCAGTTCTTC. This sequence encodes CASSYSRGTNEQFF.

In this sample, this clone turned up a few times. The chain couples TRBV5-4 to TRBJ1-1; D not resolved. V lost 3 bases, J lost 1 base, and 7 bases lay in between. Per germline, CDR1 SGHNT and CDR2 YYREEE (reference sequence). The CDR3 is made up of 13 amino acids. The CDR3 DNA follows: TGTGCCAGCAGCTCGGCGCCGAACACTGAAGCTTTCTTT. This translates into CASSSAPNTEAFF.

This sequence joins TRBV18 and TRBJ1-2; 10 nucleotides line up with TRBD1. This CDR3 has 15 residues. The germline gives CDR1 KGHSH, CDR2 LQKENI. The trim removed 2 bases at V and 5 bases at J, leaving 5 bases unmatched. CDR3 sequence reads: CASSPTGQGGYGYTF. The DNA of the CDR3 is TGTGCCAGCTCACCAACTGGACAGGGGGGGTATGGCTACACCTTC.

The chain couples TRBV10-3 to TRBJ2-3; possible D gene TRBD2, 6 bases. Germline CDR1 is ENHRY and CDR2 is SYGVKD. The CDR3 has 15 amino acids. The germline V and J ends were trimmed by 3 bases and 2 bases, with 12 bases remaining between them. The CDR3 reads CAISEGRGSTDTQYF. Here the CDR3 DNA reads TGTGCCATCAGTGAAGGGCGGGGTTCCACAGATACGCAGTATTTT.

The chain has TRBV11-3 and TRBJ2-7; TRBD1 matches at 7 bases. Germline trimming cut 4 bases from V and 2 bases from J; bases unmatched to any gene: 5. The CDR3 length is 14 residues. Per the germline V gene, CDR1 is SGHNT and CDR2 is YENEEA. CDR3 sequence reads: CASSSGQTPYEQYF. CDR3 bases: TGTGCCAGCAGCTCGGGACAGACTCCCTACGAGCAGTACTTC.

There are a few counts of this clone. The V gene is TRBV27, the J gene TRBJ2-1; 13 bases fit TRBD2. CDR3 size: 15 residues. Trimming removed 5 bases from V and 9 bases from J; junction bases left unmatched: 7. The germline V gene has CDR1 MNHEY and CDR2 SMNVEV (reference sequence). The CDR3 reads CASSIGLAGAAEQFF. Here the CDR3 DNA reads TGTGCCAGCAGTATCGGACTAGCGGGAGCCGCTGAGCAGTTCTTC.

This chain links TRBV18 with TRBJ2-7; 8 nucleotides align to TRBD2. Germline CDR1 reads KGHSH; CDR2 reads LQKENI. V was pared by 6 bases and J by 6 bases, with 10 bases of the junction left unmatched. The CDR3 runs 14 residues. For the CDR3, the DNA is TGTGCCAGCTCCCTCCAGGGCGGGAGGCGCGAGCAGTACTTC. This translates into CASSLQGGRREQYF. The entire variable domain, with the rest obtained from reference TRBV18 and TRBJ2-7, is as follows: NAGVMQNPRHLVRRRGQEARLRCSPMKGHSHVYWYRQLPEEGLKFMVYLQKENIIDESGMPKERFSAEFPKEGPSILRIQQVVRGDSAAYFCASSLQGGRREQYFGPGTRLTVT.

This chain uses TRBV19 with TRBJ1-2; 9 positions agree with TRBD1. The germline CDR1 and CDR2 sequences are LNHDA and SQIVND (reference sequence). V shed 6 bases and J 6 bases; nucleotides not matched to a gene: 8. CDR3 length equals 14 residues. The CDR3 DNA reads TGTGCCAGTAGCCTGACAGGGGGGTTGGATGGCTACACCTTC. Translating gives CASSLTGGLDGYTF. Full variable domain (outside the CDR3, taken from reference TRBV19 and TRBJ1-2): DGGITQSPKYLFRKEGQNVTLSCEQNLNHDAMYWYRQDPGQGLRLIYYSQIVNDFQKGDIAEGYSVSREKKESFPLTVTSAQKNPTAFYLCASSLTGGLDGYTFGSGTRLTVV.